This T cell receptor beta chain was identified during a study of radiotherapy plus CTLA-4 blockade in lung cancer. At the level of the study: Objective response was observed in 18% of patients, and disease control in approximately 30%.

With ipilimumab providing CTLA-4 blockade, focal radiation was administered to patients who had chemo-refractory metastatic non-small-cell lung cancer. The V end lost 3 bases, the J end lost 9 bases, and 12 bases lay between the germline ends. Germline assignment: CDR1 SGHRS and CDR2 YFSETQ. The CDR3 sequence is 13 residues long. Measured with immunoSEQ multiplex PCR; TCRdb has only the in-frame clones, and not every one. Of more than 90,000 clones in the sample, around 88% are singletons; the top ten hold 4% to 6%. The chain combines TRBV5-1 with TRBJ2-2, with D perhaps matching TRBD2 (5 bases). The material was peripheral blood, obtained from a patient treated with radiotherapy plus ipilimumab. The sequence came from a human donor with non-small cell lung cancer that progressed on radiotherapy plus ipilimumab. The CDR3 DNA sequence: TGCGCCAGCAGCTCTAACGGGGAACGGGAGCTGTTTTTT. This codes for CASSSNGERELFF.